The 23 T cell receptor beta chains below were found in one sample sequenced in a study of T cells in Graves' hyperthyroidism and ophthalmopathy. Amplification of TCR beta CDR3 regions was performed using RNA transcripts as template. Carried out on the TCR CDR3, a first-round RT-PCR used the HTBI primer set. From the multiplex PCR reads, TCRdb called clonotypes with MiXCR, one entry per CDR3 protein. The profile shows some 380,000 distinct CDR3 sequences, approximately 12% of them singletons. Sequencing used blood. These TCRs come from a man aged 30-40 years with Graves' hyperthyroidism that later progressed to Graves' ophthalmopathy.

This clonotype has a count of ten or more. The genes are TRBV28 and TRBJ1-2, with TRBD1 matching 10 bases. The germline V gene encodes CDR1 MDHEN and CDR2 SYDVKM. Trimming removed 8 bases from V and 7 bases from J; junction bases left unmatched: 7. There are 13 residues in the CDR3. The CDR3 nucleotides read TGTGCCAGCCGGACCGGGACAGGGGTTGGCTACACCTTC. Protein product: CASRTGTGVGYTF.

This clonotype occurred many times. The genes are TRBV7-8 and TRBJ2-1, with TRBD2 as a possible D gene (5 bases). The V and J ends lost 2 bases and 0 bases respectively, with 20 bases between them. Germline CDR1 and CDR2: SGHVS and FQNEAQ. This CDR3 comprises 19 residues. The DNA for the CDR3 is TGTGCCAGCAGCTTATATGGTCGCGGGCAGGCTAGCTCCTACAATGAGCAGTTCTTC. It specifies CASSLYGRGQASSYNEQFF.

Comments on this clonotype: As the CDR3 is not closed by the conserved phenylalanine or tryptophan, this likely results from a read error. The chain employs TRBV7-8 and TRBJ1-5, with D possibly being TRBD1 (6 bases). CDR3 length: 14 residues. Germline V gene data show CDR1 as SGHVS and CDR2 as FQNEAQ. The CDR3 DNA is TGCGCCAGCAGCTTAGTACAGGGAGATCAGCCCCAGCATTCT. Translated: CASSLVQGDQPQHS.

In its sample, this clonotype was seen many times. The chain joins TRBV7-8 to TRBJ1-3; 10 positions match TRBD1. With 5 bases clipped from V and 3 bases from J, the junction kept 7 bases outside the gene matches. The CDR3 is 16 residues long. Germline loops: CDR1 SGHVS, CDR2 FQNEAQ. The CDR3 nucleotides read TGTGCCAGCAGCGCCCGGACAGGGGGATATGGAAACACCATATATTTT. Its translation: CASSARTGGYGNTIYF.

This rearrangement joins TRBV4-1 to TRBJ1-5; 9 bases are a match to TRBD1. V dropped 1 base and J dropped 8; count of bases not matched to a gene: 6. CDR1 is MGHRA, CDR2 YSYEKL, per germline. This CDR3 region has 15 residues. The CDR3 spells CASSQVQGALEPQHF. The CDR3 bases are TGCGCCAGCAGCCAAGTACAGGGGGCTTTGGAGCCCCAGCATTTT.

In its sample, this clonotype was seen many times. The chain carries TRBV6-1 and TRBJ2-1, with D possibly TRBD1 on 6 matching bases. Looked up from germline, CDR1 is MNHNS and CDR2 is SASEGT. V dropped 0 bases and J dropped 4 bases, with 13 bases sitting between them. The CDR3 consists of 16 residues. This CDR3 is CASSEALGQGYNEQFF. The CDR3 region has the DNA TGTGCCAGCAGTGAAGCGCTTGGGCAGGGGTACAATGAGCAGTTCTTC.

Ten or more counts support this clonotype. This sequence joins TRBV10-3 and TRBJ1-2; D is unresolved. The CDR3 sequence is 13 residues long. Germline CDR1 and CDR2: ENHRY and SYGVKD. Deletions cut 0 bases from V and 8 bases from J, with 10 bases between. The CDR3 bases are TGTGCCATCAGTGAGTCAAGGGAAGGGGGCTACACCTTC. It specifies CAISESREGGYTF.

In its sample, this clonotype was seen many times. V usage is TRBV6-1 and J usage is TRBJ2-5, with 9 positions matching TRBD1. The CDR3 length is 16 residues. Germline assignment: CDR1 MNHNS and CDR2 SASEGT. The V gene end was trimmed by 6 bases and the J gene end by 2 bases; junction bases not matched to a gene: 10. CDR3 DNA sequence: TGTGCCAGCAGGCTAGACAGGGGGAGGCAACAAGAGACCCAGTACTTC. Translation gives CASRLDRGRQQETQYF.

The chain carries TRBV5-4 and TRBJ2-5; unclear D gene. CDR3 size: 14 residues. V lost 1 base and J lost 0, with 7 bases in between. Germline V gene sequence: CDR1 SGHNT, CDR2 YYREEE (reference sequence). The CDR3 region is CASSLQLNQETQYF. The CDR3 nucleotides read TGTGCCAGCAGCTTGCAACTAAACCAAGAGACCCAGTACTTC.

This clonotype turned up a few times. V is TRBV9 and J is TRBJ2-1; D is unresolved. The germline gives CDR1 SGDLS, CDR2 YYNGEE. This CDR3 contains 17 residues. Trimming removed 4 bases from V and 0 bases from J, with 17 bases in between. In DNA form, the CDR3 reads TGTGCCAGCAGCCCAGGTCCTAGGGCAAGCTCCTACAATGAGCAGTTCTTC. Translation: CASSPGPRASSYNEQFF.

This clonotype was found many times. CDR3 sequence reads: CSVEKDRGLDGYTF. CDR3 nucleotides: TGCAGCGTTGAAAAGGACAGGGGGCTAGACGGCTACACCTTC. J is TRBJ1-2 and V is TRBV29-1; 11 bases align to TRBD1. CDR3 size: 14 residues. After removal of 2 bases from V and 8 bases from J, the junction contained 7 bases not matched to a gene. Germline CDR1 and CDR2: SQVTM and ANQGSEA.

This clonotype was found a few times. J is TRBJ2-3 and V is TRBV19; D possibly uses TRBD1 or TRBD2 (5 bases each). This CDR3 spans 16 amino acids. With 4 bases removed from V and 4 bases from J, the gap between germline ends came to 18 bases. In germline, CDR1 is LNHDA, CDR2 SQIVND (reference sequence). CDR3 coding DNA: TGTGCCAGTAGTACCTCCGGGACCTTAGACGCAGATACGCAGTATTTT. It encodes CASSTSGTLDADTQYF.

This clonotype showed up many times. The chain combines TRBV5-1 with TRBJ1-5, with 9 bases that match TRBD1. Per germline, CDR1 SGHRS and CDR2 YFSETQ. V dropped 1 base and J dropped 2; count of bases not matched to a gene: 7. This CDR3 has 17 amino acids. CDR3 bases: TGCGCCAGCAGCTTGTCCCCGACAGGGGGAGGCAATCAGCCCCAGCATTTT. Protein product: CASSLSPTGGGNQPQHF.

This clonotype showed up just a few times. The gene calls are TRBV11-2 and TRBJ1-6, with D unresolved. This CDR3 region has 14 residues. Per the germline V gene, CDR1 is SGHAT and CDR2 is FQNNGV. With 3 bases removed from V and 7 bases from J, the gap between germline ends came to 10 bases. CDR3 sequence reads: CASSFRNSNSPLHF. The CDR3, as DNA: TGTGCCAGCAGCTTCCGAAACAGCAATTCACCCCTCCACTTT.

This rearrangement joins TRBV6-5 to TRBJ1-2; D gene ambiguous. This CDR3 comprises 13 residues. Between the trimmed V and J ends, which lost 0 bases and 4 bases, there was a span of 6 bases. Germline V CDR1 and CDR2: MNHEY, SVGAGI. CDR3 DNA sequence: TGTGCCAGCAGTTACTCGGCCAGCTATGGCTACACCTTC. Protein: CASSYSASYGYTF.

The chain combines TRBV18 with TRBJ1-3; possible D gene TRBD1, 6 bases. The CDR3 spans 15 residues. Looked up from germline, CDR1 is KGHSH and CDR2 is LQKENI. Trimming pared 3 bases from V and 3 bases from J, leaving 12 bases between. The CDR3 DNA is TGTGCCAGCTCACCTTGGGACACTGGTGGAAACACCATATATTTT. Protein: CASSPWDTGGNTIYF.

This clonotype was recorded many times. V usage is TRBV29-1 and J usage is TRBJ1-1; possible D gene TRBD1, 5 bases. Deletions cut 8 bases from V and 5 bases from J, with 18 bases between. This CDR3 contains 13 residues. Germline assignment: CDR1 SQVTM and CDR2 ANQGSEA. The CDR3 DNA reads as TGCAGCACCCAGGGCTTCTTGGAGACTGAAGCTTTCTTT. Translated: CSTQGFLETEAFF.

This clonotype was observed at least ten times. The chain employs TRBV30 and TRBJ2-7; tentatively, D is TRBD1 or TRBD2 (5 bases each). This CDR3 region has 14 residues. Germline V gene data show CDR1 as GTSNPN and CDR2 as SVGIG (reference sequence). Trimming cost V 5 bases and J 0 bases, with 14 bases left between them. The CDR3 bases are TGTGCCTGGGGTGCCGGGACGGTCTCCTACGAGCAGTACTTC. Protein product: CAWGAGTVSYEQYF.

With regard to this clonotype: A much larger clone lies a single base off, so this may be a read error. V and J are TRBV6-1 and TRBJ2-5; 8 bases match TRBD2. The germline CDR1 and CDR2 sequences are MNHNS and SASEGT. The CDR3 covers 14 residues. This chain's CDR3 is CASIPTGGQEAQYF. DNA of the CDR3: TGTGCCAGCATTCCGACGGGGGGGCAAGAGGCCCAGTACTTC.

V usage is TRBV28 and J usage is TRBJ2-7, with D possibly being TRBD1 or TRBD2 (5 bases each). V was shortened by 6 bases and J by 5 bases, with 17 bases between the two germline ends. This CDR3 has 14 amino acids. CDR1 and CDR2 from the germline V gene are MDHEN and SYDVKM. Here the CDR3 reads CASSPAAGWNEQYF. The CDR3 DNA sequence: TGTGCCAGCAGCCCAGCGGCAGGGTGGAACGAGCAGTACTTC.

As concerns this clonotype: The junction departs from germline at one end; a sequencing error may be responsible. V and J are TRBV20-1 and TRBJ2-7, with TRBD2 matching over 9 bases. Germline-derived CDR1 and CDR2 are DFQATT and SNEGSKA (reference sequence). The CDR3 is 13 amino acids. Here the CDR3 reads CSARYSGGYAQYF. DNA for the CDR3: TGCAGTGCCCGGTATAGCGGGGGCTACGCGCAGTACTTC.

This clonotype occurred many times. The chain combines TRBV2 with TRBJ2-3, with 8 bases lining up with TRBD1. The CDR3 has 14 residues. Germline-derived CDR1 and CDR2 are SNHLY and FYNNEI. With V trimmed by 4 bases and J by 3 bases, 3 bases remained unmatched. CDR3 DNA sequence: TGTGCCAGCAGTGGAGGACAGGGAACAGATACGCAGTATTTT. Amino acids: CASSGGQGTDTQYF.

This clonotype was observed a handful of times. This chain connects TRBV10-1 to TRBJ1-2; D is unclear. V was pared by 0 bases and J by 5 bases, with 10 bases between. This CDR3 is built from 14 residues. Germline V gives CDR1 WNHNN, CDR2 SYGVQD (reference sequence). The DNA for the CDR3 is TGCGCCAGCAGTGAGTCAAGGGCTGGGTATGGCTACACCTTC. Protein: CASSESRAGYGYTF.